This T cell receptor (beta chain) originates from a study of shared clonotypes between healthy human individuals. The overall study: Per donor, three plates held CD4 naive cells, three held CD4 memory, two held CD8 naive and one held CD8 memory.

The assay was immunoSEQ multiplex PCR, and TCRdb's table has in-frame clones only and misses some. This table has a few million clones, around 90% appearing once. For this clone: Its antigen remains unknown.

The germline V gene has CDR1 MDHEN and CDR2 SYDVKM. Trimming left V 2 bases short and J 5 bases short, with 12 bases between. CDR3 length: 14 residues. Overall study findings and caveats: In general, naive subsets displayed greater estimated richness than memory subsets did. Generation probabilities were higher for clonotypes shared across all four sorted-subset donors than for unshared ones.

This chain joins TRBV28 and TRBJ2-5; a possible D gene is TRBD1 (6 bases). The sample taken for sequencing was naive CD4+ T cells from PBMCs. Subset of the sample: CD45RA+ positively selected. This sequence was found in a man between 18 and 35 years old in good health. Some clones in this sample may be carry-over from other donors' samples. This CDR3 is CASSLRGIRETQYF. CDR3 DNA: TGTGCCAGCAGTTTAAGGGGGATACGGGAGACCCAGTACTTC.